This T cell receptor beta chain was sequenced during a study of cytomegalovirus exposure and HLA in healthy donors. Study results and limitations: TCR beta V segments were, for the most part, productive about 87% or about 30% of the time in an earlier analysis.

Regarding this clone: What it recognizes is unknown.

The CDR3 has 13 residues. The germline V gene encodes CDR1 LNHDA and CDR2 SQIVND (reference sequence). V lost 5 bases and J lost 8, with 12 bases in between. Researchers ran the PCR with 60 Vbeta and 13 Jbeta primers. The method was immunoSEQ multiplex PCR; TCRdb's version includes in-frame clones alone and lacks a portion of them. The sample has around 150,000 clones, around 69% seen once. This chain joins TRBV19 and TRBJ1-4; no clear D gene. The sequenced material came from PBMCs. This sequence originates from a woman aged 25 to 45 in good health and CMV-seronegative. In nucleotides, the CDR3 is TGTGCCAGTAGTGACCAGGCGGGGGAAAAACTGTTTTTT. It specifies CASSDQAGEKLFF.